What follows are 17 T cell receptor beta chains derived from one specimen sequenced in a study of PD-1 blockade in classical Hodgkin lymphoma. Data came from immunoSEQ multiplex PCR; TCRdb stores just in-frame clones and leaves some out. The sample records over 8,500 clones, around 82% being singletons. In every patient, relapse followed autologous stem cell transplantation, while exposure to brentuximab vedotin differed. Thawed PBMCs yielded CD4+ T cells through magnetic negative selection. Source: CD4+ T cells from blood, taken at baseline. The receptors were sampled from a human donor with classical Hodgkin lymphoma.

This clone is judged medium-sized. The chain uses TRBV19 and TRBJ1-5, with 11 bases matching TRBD1. The CDR3 is 15 amino acids. The germline V gene has CDR1 LNHDA and CDR2 SQIVND (reference sequence). V shed 6 bases and J 4 bases; nucleotides not matched to a gene: 5. CDR3 loop: CASSPGTGGNQPQHF. The CDR3 nucleotides are TGTGCCAGTAGCCCCGGGACAGGGGGGAATCAGCCCCAGCATTTT.

This clone was recorded only once. This chain connects TRBV7-9 to TRBJ2-3; TRBD2 agrees at 9 bases. CDR1 and CDR2 from the germline V gene are SEHNR and FQNEAQ (reference sequence). V gave up 8 bases and J gave up 6 bases; unmatched junction bases: 15. The CDR3 loop spans 16 amino acids. CDR3 nucleotides: TGTGCCAGCGTTCCCGGGACTAGCCTCCGGCGGGATACGCAGTATTTT. It codes for CASVPGTSLRRDTQYF.

The genes are TRBV10-3 and TRBJ1-2; 8 bases map to TRBD1. Germline values: CDR1 ENHRY, CDR2 SYGVKD. This CDR3 spans 13 amino acids. After removal of 6 bases from V and 6 bases from J, the junction contained 6 bases not matched to a gene. For the CDR3, the DNA is TGTGCCATCAGCCCCCAGGGGGCTGATGGCTACACCTTC. The encoded protein is CAISPQGADGYTF.

The chain recombines TRBV28 with TRBJ2-5; a weak D match, TRBD2 (6 bases). Trimming pared 2 bases from V and 3 bases from J, leaving 10 bases between. Germline assignment: CDR1 MDHEN and CDR2 SYDVKM. The CDR3 has 14 residues. The CDR3 here is CASSLQAGKETQYF. Here the CDR3 DNA reads TGTGCCAGCAGTTTACAGGCGGGAAAAGAGACCCAGTACTTC.

The chain combines TRBV5-4 with TRBJ2-2; D is undetermined. Per germline, CDR1 SGHNT and CDR2 YYREEE (reference sequence). V lost 5 bases and J 0 bases, leaving 8 bases between the germline ends. CDR3 length: 14 amino acids. CDR3 DNA: TGTGCCAGCAGTAGGCAGGCGAACACCGGGGAGCTGTTTTTT. Its protein is CASSRQANTGELFF. The full variable domain, its missing parts supplied by reference TRBV5-4 and TRBJ2-2, is ETGVTQSPTHLIKTRGQQVTLRCSSQSGHNTVSWYQQALGQGPQFIFQYYREEENGRGNFPPRFSGLQFPNYSSELNVNALELDDSALYLCASSRQANTGELFFGEGSRLTVL.

The rearrangement joins TRBV19 to TRBJ2-7, with D perhaps assigned TRBD1 or TRBD2 (6 bases each). This CDR3 has 15 residues. Deletions cut 1 base from V and 4 bases from J, with 14 bases between. Germline V CDR1 and CDR2: LNHDA, SQIVND (reference sequence). For the CDR3, the DNA is TGTGCCAGTAGTATAGCCGGGGGCGAAGGATACGAGCAGTACTTC. Protein product: CASSIAGGEGYEQYF.

CDR3 coding DNA: TGTGCCAGCAGTTCGGCAGGGAGCAATCAGCCCCAGCATTTT. Encoded protein: CASSSAGSNQPQHF. V and J are TRBV5-8 and TRBJ1-5; D is perhaps TRBD1 (5 bases). This CDR3 is 14 amino acids long. V lost 5 bases, J lost 1 base, and 10 bases lay in between. Per the germline V gene, CDR1 is SGHTS and CDR2 is YDEGEE.

The V gene is TRBV10-3, the J gene TRBJ1-1; possible D gene TRBD1, 5 bases. The V and J ends lost 10 bases and 4 bases respectively, with 16 bases between them. This CDR3 comprises 13 residues. Germline CDR1 is ENHRY and CDR2 is SYGVKD. The CDR3 spells CATTGVQGTEAFF. DNA for the CDR3: TGTGCCACTACCGGGGTTCAGGGCACTGAAGCTTTCTTT.

The rearrangement uses TRBV5-6 and TRBJ2-7; D is unclear. In germline, CDR1 is SGHDT, CDR2 YYEEEE. The length of the CDR3 is 13 residues. V was cut by 0 bases and J by 4 bases, with 8 bases left in between. In DNA, the CDR3 is TGTGCCAGCAGCTTGGGTCAGGTTTACGAGCAGTACTTC. Residues: CASSLGQVYEQYF.

This clone was observed once. The rearrangement links TRBV4-1 to TRBJ2-6, with 8 nucleotides matching TRBD1. After removal of 4 bases from V and 2 bases from J, the junction contained 4 bases not matched to a gene. Germline V lookup: CDR1 MGHRA, CDR2 YSYEKL. The CDR3 is made up of 16 amino acids. The DNA of the CDR3 is TGCGCCAGCAGCCTCCAGACAGGGGCTGGGGCCAACGTCCTGACTTTC. This gives the protein CASSLQTGAGANVLTF.

The chain recombines TRBV7-2 with TRBJ2-1; 8 bases map to TRBD1. CDR3 length: 15 amino acids. The junction had 6 bases not matched to a gene; V was cut back by 0 bases and J by 8 bases. The germline CDR1 and CDR2 sequences are SGHTA and FQGNSA. For the CDR3, the DNA is TGTGCCAGCAGCTTAGCGATCAGGGGGCGTGATGAGCAGTTCTTC. This encodes CASSLAIRGRDEQFF. The full variable domain, in which reference TRBV7-2 and TRBJ2-1 provide the parts outside the CDR3, is GAGVSQSPSNKVTEKGKDVELRCDPISGHTALYWYRQSLGQGLEFLIYFQGNSAPDKSGLPSDRFSAERTGGSVSTLTIQRTQQEDSAVYLCASSLAIRGRDEQFFGPGTRLTVL.

V is TRBV5-1 and J is TRBJ2-3; D is perhaps TRBD2 (5 bases). The germline V and J ends were trimmed by 0 bases and 4 bases, with 15 bases remaining between them. Per germline, CDR1 SGHRS and CDR2 YFSETQ. This CDR3 contains 16 residues. CDR3 protein: CASSLALRADSDTQYF. In DNA form, the CDR3 reads TGCGCCAGCAGCTTGGCCTTGCGGGCAGATTCAGATACGCAGTATTTT.

This rearrangement joins TRBV6-1 to TRBJ2-1; TRBD2 matches at 11 bases. Trimming removed 2 bases from V and 8 bases from J; junction bases left unmatched: 8. The CDR3 has 16 residues. From germline, CDR1 is MNHNS and CDR2 SASEGT. Here the CDR3 DNA reads TGTGCCAGCAGTGAACATACTAGCGGGAGTGGAGATGAGCAGTTCTTC. This encodes CASSEHTSGSGDEQFF.

The chain recombines TRBV19 with TRBJ2-1; 10 bases fit TRBD2. CDR1 is LNHDA and CDR2 is SQIVND in the germline V gene (reference sequence). CDR3 length: 16 residues. J gave up 5 bases and V 1 base, and 5 bases lay outside the gene matches. CDR3 protein: CASSIVRLAGDNEQFF. The CDR3 nucleotides read TGTGCCAGTAGTATAGTTCGCCTAGCGGGGGACAATGAGCAGTTCTTC.

The chain combines TRBV6-6 with TRBJ2-7, with 13 positions matching TRBD2. CDR3 length equals 15 residues. Germline CDR1 is MNHNY and CDR2 is SVGAGI (reference sequence). Losses at the gene ends were 7 bases for V and 1 base for J; bases not matched to a gene: 4. The CDR3 sequence is CASTPTSGRSYEQYF. For the CDR3, the DNA is TGTGCCAGCACCCCGACTAGCGGGAGGTCCTACGAGCAGTACTTC.

The chain couples TRBV29-1 to TRBJ2-3, with TRBD2 matching over 8 bases. The V gene's germline CDR1 is SQVTM and CDR2 ANQGSEA. The CDR3 runs 13 residues. V lost 5 bases, J lost 2 bases, and 3 bases stayed unmatched. The CDR3 loop reads CSVSGSVTDTQYF. For the CDR3, the DNA is TGCAGCGTTAGCGGGAGCGTCACAGATACGCAGTATTTT.

The V call is TRBV11-3, the J call TRBJ2-7; tentative D call: TRBD2 (6 bases). The V end lost 2 bases, the J end lost 5 bases, and 7 bases lay between the germline ends. The CDR3 totals 12 residues. CDR1 SGHNT and CDR2 YENEEA come from the germline V gene. The CDR3 DNA reads TGTGCCAGCAGCTTAACTAGCAACGAGCAGTACTTC. Protein: CASSLTSNEQYF.